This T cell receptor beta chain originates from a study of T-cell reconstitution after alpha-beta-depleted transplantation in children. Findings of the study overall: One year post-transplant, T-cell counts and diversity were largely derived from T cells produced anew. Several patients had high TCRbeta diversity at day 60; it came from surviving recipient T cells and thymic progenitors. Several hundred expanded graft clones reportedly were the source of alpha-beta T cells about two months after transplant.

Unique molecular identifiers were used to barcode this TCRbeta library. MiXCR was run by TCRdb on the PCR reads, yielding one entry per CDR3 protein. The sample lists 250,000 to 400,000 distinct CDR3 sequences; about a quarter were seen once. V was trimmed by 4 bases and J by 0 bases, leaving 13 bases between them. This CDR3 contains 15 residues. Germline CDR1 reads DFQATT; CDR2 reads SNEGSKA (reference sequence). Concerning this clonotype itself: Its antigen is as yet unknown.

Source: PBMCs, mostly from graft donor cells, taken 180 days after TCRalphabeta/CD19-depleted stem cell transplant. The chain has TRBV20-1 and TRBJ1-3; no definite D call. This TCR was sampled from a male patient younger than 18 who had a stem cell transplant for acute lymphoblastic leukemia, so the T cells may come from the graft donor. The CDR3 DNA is TGCAGTGCTATCCTCCGGGCCCCCTCTGGAAACACCATATATTTT. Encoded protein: CSAILRAPSGNTIYF.